What follows are 32 T cell receptor beta chains derived from one specimen sequenced in a study of regulatory T cells in long-lasting Graves disease. As to time point: newly diagnosed GD, antithyroid drugs for less than 3 months. PBMC-derived RNA was used for the TCR library. For TCR beta, libraries came from iRepertoire HTBI primers and Arm-PCR of CDR3 regions. TCRdb re-called the multiplex PCR reads with MiXCR, one entry per CDR3 protein. This table has around 400,000 distinct CDR3 sequences, around 16% appearing once. The sequenced sample was peripheral blood mononuclear cells (PBMCs), obtained at new diagnosis, from a patient treated with antithyroid drugs. Receptors were obtained from a female donor with Graves disease.

This clonotype was found many times. One junction end does not reproduce the germline sequence, and a read error may be involved. The chain has TRBV3-1 and TRBJ2-7; the D is unclear. This CDR3 has 13 residues. The germline gives CDR1 LGHDT, CDR2 YNNKEL (reference sequence). The CDR3 DNA sequence: TGTGCCAGCAGCCAAGATCTTGGTACTCACCGTTCATTC. Protein product: CASSQDLGTHRSF.

This chain joins TRBV12-3 or TRBV12-4 and TRBJ1-1; 7 nucleotides align to TRBD1. The CDR3 is made up of 17 amino acids. The V gene end was trimmed by 3 bases and the J gene end by 4 bases; junction bases not matched to a gene: 14. CDR3 DNA: TGTGCCAGCAGTTTGGGGATAGGACTCAGGGGGGGCACTGAAGCTTTCTTT. It is translated as CASSLGIGLRGGTEAFF.

This clonotype was picked up a small number of times. V and J are TRBV27 and TRBJ2-1; tentatively, D is TRBD1 (6 bases). V shed 4 bases and J shed 6 bases, with 13 bases lying between them. Germline V gene sequence: CDR1 MNHEY, CDR2 SMNVEV (reference sequence). The CDR3 sequence is 14 residues long. CDR3 nucleotides: TGTGCCAGCAGTTCAATGAGCAGGGGCAATGAGCAGTTCTTC. As protein: CASSSMSRGNEQFF.

This clonotype was observed many times. The rearrangement joins TRBV30 to TRBJ2-2; D is uncertain. Trimming pared 0 bases from V and 2 bases from J, leaving 10 bases between. The CDR3 consists of 15 residues. The germline V gene encodes CDR1 GTSNPN and CDR2 SVGIG (reference sequence). CDR3 protein: CAWSVRVGNTGELFF. The DNA of the CDR3 is TGTGCCTGGAGTGTACGGGTGGGAAACACCGGGGAGCTGTTTTTT.

In this sample, this clonotype turned up many times. V and J are TRBV5-6 and TRBJ1-1; D gene uncertain. The CDR3 loop spans 13 amino acids. V was pared by 0 bases and J by 4 bases, with 7 bases between. CDR1 is SGHDT and CDR2 is YYEEEE in the germline V gene. The DNA of the CDR3 is TGTGCCAGCAGCTTGGAAGGGATCACTGAAGCTTTCTTT. Amino acids: CASSLEGITEAFF.

At least ten counts were recorded for this clonotype. CDR3 amino acids: CATSRGTGDTIYF. The CDR3 DNA reads as TGTGCCACCAGCAGGGGGACAGGGGACACCATATATTTT. The rearrangement links TRBV15 to TRBJ1-3; 10 bases fit TRBD1. The CDR3 is made up of 13 amino acids. V lost 3 bases to trimming and J lost 8 bases; unmatched junction nucleotides: 1. Germline V gene lookup returns CDR1 LNHNV and CDR2 YYDKDF (reference sequence).

This clonotype was detected ten times or more. V usage is TRBV10-3 and J usage is TRBJ2-5; D ambiguous. The CDR3 covers 15 residues. V lost 7 bases, J lost 2 bases, and 17 bases lay in between. The germline V gene encodes CDR1 ENHRY and CDR2 SYGVKD. The CDR3 protein is CAIKTSRRPQETQYF. CDR3 DNA: TGTGCCATCAAGACCTCACGCCGGCCACAAGAGACCCAGTACTTC.

This clonotype occurred once. The chain joins TRBV20-1 to TRBJ2-7, with a weak D call TRBD1 (7 bases). Germline CDR1 DFQATT, CDR2 SNEGSKA (reference sequence). V was cut by 3 bases and J by 7 bases, with 19 bases left in between. This CDR3 contains 14 residues. The DNA for the CDR3 is TGCAGTGCTAGGCGGGACAGACTAACGAGTGAGCAGTACTTC. It yields the protein CSARRDRLTSEQYF.

This clonotype was detected many times. The rearrangement uses TRBV2 and TRBJ2-7; D uncertain. The germline V and J ends were trimmed by 3 bases and 0 bases, with 15 bases remaining between them. The length of the CDR3 is 16 residues. Germline V gene sequence: CDR1 SNHLY, CDR2 FYNNEI. This CDR3 reads CASSDMIRSSSYEQYF. The CDR3 nucleotides are TGTGCCAGCAGTGATATGATACGGTCCTCCTCCTACGAGCAGTACTTC.

At least ten counts were recorded for this clonotype. This chain uses TRBV25-1 with TRBJ2-1, with TRBD2 identical over 10 bases. The CDR3 is made up of 14 amino acids. Germline V CDR1 and CDR2: MGHDK, SYGVNS. V dropped 7 bases and J dropped 1; count of bases not matched to a gene: 1. CDR3 protein: CASTSGGSYNEQFF. The CDR3 nucleotides are TGTGCCAGCACTAGCGGGGGATCCTACAATGAGCAGTTCTTC.

This clonotype was picked up many times. V and J are TRBV20-1 and TRBJ2-3; 7 nucleotides match TRBD2. Germline assignment: CDR1 DFQATT and CDR2 SNEGSKA (reference sequence). The J segment lost 5 bases and the V segment lost 0 bases, leaving 20 bases of the junction unmatched. The CDR3 loop spans 19 amino acids. CDR3 sequence reads: CSARDISYSGPGSKDTQYF. CDR3 bases: TGCAGTGCTAGAGACATATCCTATAGCGGGCCGGGGTCGAAAGATACGCAGTATTTT.

This clonotype appeared many times. This chain links TRBV27 with TRBJ2-1, with 9 bases that match TRBD2. The length of the CDR3 is 19 residues. After removal of 6 bases from V and 0 bases from J, the junction contained 15 bases not matched to a gene. The germline V gene encodes CDR1 MNHEY and CDR2 SMNVEV (reference sequence). The CDR3 here is CASRGTTSGSFSSYNEQFF. The CDR3 DNA follows: TGTGCCAGCAGGGGGACGACTAGCGGTTCTTTCAGCTCCTACAATGAGCAGTTCTTC.

This clonotype was found many times. CDR3 bases: TGTGCCAGCAGTTTGAGGACACAGGGGGGCACAGATACGCAGTATTTT. As protein: CASSLRTQGGTDTQYF. This chain connects TRBV6-5 to TRBJ2-3; 8 nucleotides match TRBD1. CDR1 MNHEY and CDR2 SVGAGI come from the germline V gene. Trimming at V came to 4 bases and at J to 1 base, leaving 7 bases not matched to a gene. The CDR3 consists of 16 residues.

This clonotype was recorded at least ten times. This rearrangement joins TRBV4-1 to TRBJ2-7; D is possibly TRBD1 or TRBD2 (5 bases each). Germline V gene sequence: CDR1 MGHRA, CDR2 YSYEKL. Trimming stripped 0 bases from V and 2 bases from J, with 8 bases between. The length of the CDR3 is 14 residues. The CDR3 spells CASSQDRGAYEQYF. The CDR3 bases are TGCGCCAGCAGCCAAGATCGAGGGGCCTACGAGCAGTACTTC.

This clonotype was counted once. With a much larger clone just one base away, this may be a read error. The rearrangement joins TRBV9 to TRBJ2-5; 11 bases align to TRBD2. Germline V gives CDR1 SGDLS, CDR2 YYNGEE. This CDR3 is built from 15 residues. The CDR3 region is CASSGTGTSGEAQYF. DNA for the CDR3: TGTGCCAGCAGCGGTACCGGGACTAGCGGAGAGGCCCAGTACTTC.

This clonotype appeared many times. V gene TRBV6-2 or TRBV6-3 combines with J gene TRBJ2-2; possible D gene TRBD2, 5 bases. The CDR3 runs 13 residues. Germline CDR1 MNHEY, CDR2 SVGEGT. Trimming left V 7 bases short and J 2 bases short, with 8 bases between. As DNA, the CDR3 is TGTGCCAGCAAGGGAGACAACACCGGGGAGCTGTTTTTT. Amino acids: CASKGDNTGELFF.

This clonotype was observed a few times. The rearrangement joins TRBV29-1 to TRBJ2-7, with 8 bases that match TRBD1. The CDR3 length is 12 residues. Losses at the gene ends were 6 bases for V and 4 bases for J; bases not matched to a gene: 5. The V gene's germline CDR1 is SQVTM and CDR2 ANQGSEA. In nucleotides, the CDR3 is TGCAGCGTCCCGGGACAGGCTTACGAGCAGTACTTC. Protein product: CSVPGQAYEQYF.

This clonotype has more than one count but fewer than ten. This chain's CDR3 is CSARALAGGSYNEQFF. The CDR3 DNA follows: TGCAGTGCTAGAGCGCTAGCGGGGGGTTCCTACAATGAGCAGTTCTTC. J is TRBJ2-1 and V is TRBV20-1, with 11 bases that match TRBD2. After removal of 1 base from V and 1 base from J, the junction contained 3 bases not matched to a gene. The CDR3 has 16 residues. From germline, CDR1 is DFQATT and CDR2 SNEGSKA (reference sequence).

This clonotype was picked up a small number of times. The genes are TRBV4-1 and TRBJ2-5, with D possibly matching TRBD2 (5 bases). This CDR3 has 16 residues. The V gene lost 5 bases and the J gene lost 5 bases, with 21 bases spanning the gap. In germline, CDR1 is MGHRA, CDR2 YSYEKL. The CDR3 DNA is TGCGCCAGCAGCGGTCGGTTTGGGAGAAACCGGGAGACCCAGTACTTC. Its translation is CASSGRFGRNRETQYF.

In this sample, this clonotype turned up a few times. The rearrangement links TRBV18 to TRBJ2-3; TRBD1 or TRBD2 may be the D gene (5 bases each). Germline V gives CDR1 KGHSH, CDR2 LQKENI. V was cut by 6 bases and J by 5 bases, with 21 bases left in between. The CDR3 has 16 amino acids. This chain's CDR3 is CASSPTDGAAGDTQYF. The CDR3 DNA follows: TGTGCCAGCTCTCCGACTGACGGGGCTGCGGGAGATACGCAGTATTTT.

This clonotype was counted many times. The chain links TRBV28 to TRBJ1-1; no clear D gene. The CDR3 length is 12 residues. Germline V gene data show CDR1 as MDHEN and CDR2 as SYDVKM. V shed 2 bases and J shed 5 bases, with 6 bases lying between them. The CDR3 region has the DNA TGTGCCAGCAGTTTACTGGAGACTGAAGCTTTCTTT. It codes for CASSLLETEAFF. The variable domain in full, with the rest retrieved from reference TRBV28 and TRBJ1-1, is DVKVTQSSRYLVKRTGEKVFLECVQDMDHENMFWYRQDPGLGLRLIYFSYDVKMKEKGDIPEGYSVSREKKERFSLILESASTNQTSMYLCASSLLETEAFFGQGTRLTVV.

V and J are TRBV7-9 and TRBJ1-1; D unclear. CDR1 and CDR2 from the germline V gene are SEHNR and FQNEAQ (reference sequence). The CDR3 totals 14 residues. V lost 2 bases and J lost 1, with 8 bases in between. The CDR3: CASSLTSKNTEAFF. In nucleotides, the CDR3 is TGTGCCAGCAGCTTAACGTCCAAGAACACTGAAGCTTTCTTT.

The genes are TRBV12-3 or TRBV12-4 and TRBJ2-1; a weak D match, TRBD1 (6 bases). The CDR3 has 15 residues. With 6 bases removed from V and 2 bases from J, the gap between germline ends came to 14 bases. DNA for the CDR3: TGTGCCAGCAGGGCCGGGACAAATACCTACAATGAGCAGTTCTTC. As protein: CASRAGTNTYNEQFF.

The sample holds many counts of this clonotype. For the CDR3, the DNA is TGTGCCAGCAGCGAGGACAAGAGGGGGAACACTGAAGCTTTCTTT. This gives the protein CASSEDKRGNTEAFF. This rearrangement joins TRBV11-2 to TRBJ1-1; tentative D call: TRBD1 (5 bases). Germline V gives CDR1 SGHAT, CDR2 FQNNGV. The V end lost 5 bases, the J end lost 1 base, and 14 bases lay between the germline ends. This CDR3 is 15 amino acids long.

The sample holds a few counts of this clonotype. The genes are TRBV12-3 or TRBV12-4 and TRBJ2-1, with 7 bases that match TRBD2. There are 14 residues in the CDR3. The V segment lost 4 bases and the J segment 4 bases; nucleotides outside the gene matches: 4. Here the CDR3 reads CASSYGRQYNEQFF. In DNA form, the CDR3 reads TGTGCCAGCAGTTACGGGAGGCAGTACAATGAGCAGTTCTTC.

This clonotype was observed a handful of times. The V and J genes are TRBV4-1 and TRBJ1-6, with D uncertain. This CDR3 has 13 residues. CDR1 and CDR2 (germline): MGHRA, YSYEKL. Trimming removed 4 bases from V and 6 bases from J, with 7 bases in between. CDR3 residues: CASSPGINSPLHF. The CDR3 nucleotides are TGCGCCAGCAGCCCCGGGATTAATTCACCCCTCCACTTT.

This clonotype occurred a few times. The V call is TRBV19, the J call TRBJ2-1; TRBD2 aligns across 8 bases. Germline V gene data show CDR1 as LNHDA and CDR2 as SQIVND (reference sequence). Germline trimming cut 1 base from V and 6 bases from J; bases unmatched to any gene: 8. The CDR3 totals 16 residues. Written as DNA, the CDR3 is TGTGCCAGTAGTATAGGGGGCGGGAGGCGATTCAATGAGCAGTTCTTC. It is translated as CASSIGGGRRFNEQFF.

The sample holds many counts of this clonotype. The chain joins TRBV27 to TRBJ1-5; D is ambiguous. V shed 9 bases and J shed 1 base, with 16 bases lying between them. Germline V lookup: CDR1 MNHEY, CDR2 SMNVEV (reference sequence). The CDR3 runs 15 residues. The CDR3 loop reads CASQRVWGSNQPQHF. CDR3 in DNA: TGTGCCAGTCAACGGGTGTGGGGAAGCAATCAGCCCCAGCATTTT.

This clonotype was observed many times. The chain uses TRBV7-9 and TRBJ2-3; D call uncertain. The V gene's germline CDR1 is SEHNR and CDR2 FQNEAQ (reference sequence). CDR3 length: 11 residues. Trimming took off 5 bases at V and 7 bases at J, with 7 bases between the two ends. The CDR3 spells CASSLINTQYF. Written as DNA, the CDR3 is TGTGCCAGCAGCCTCATAAATACGCAGTATTTT.

This clonotype has at least ten counts. V gene TRBV7-2 combines with J gene TRBJ2-1; 10 nucleotides match TRBD1. This CDR3 is 16 amino acids long. The V and J ends lost 2 bases and 6 bases, in that order; junction bases with no gene match: 7. Looked up from germline, CDR1 is SGHTA and CDR2 is FQGNSA. For the CDR3, the DNA is TGTGCCAGCAGCTTACAAGGACAGGGGGTCGGCAATGAGCAGTTCTTC. This sequence encodes CASSLQGQGVGNEQFF. Supplemented by reference TRBV7-2 and TRBJ2-1, the full variable domain reads GAGVSQSPSNKVTEKGKDVELRCDPISGHTALYWYRQSLGQGLEFLIYFQGNSAPDKSGLPSDRFSAERTGGSVSTLTIQRTQQEDSAVYLCASSLQGQGVGNEQFFGPGTRLTVL.

The V gene is TRBV6-2 or TRBV6-3, the J gene TRBJ1-4; TRBD1 aligns across 8 bases. The CDR3 has 16 amino acids. The junction had 8 bases not matched to a gene; V was cut back by 4 bases and J by 4 bases. Germline V lookup: CDR1 MNHEY, CDR2 SVGEGT. CDR3 protein: CASSSGQGVGNEKLFF. In DNA, the CDR3 is TGTGCCAGCAGTTCCGGACAGGGAGTTGGTAATGAAAAACTGTTTTTT.

This clonotype was seen many times. The chain recombines TRBV20-1 with TRBJ2-7; 8 nucleotides line up with TRBD1. This CDR3 spans 13 amino acids. Germline values: CDR1 DFQATT, CDR2 SNEGSKA (reference sequence). The J segment lost 4 bases and the V segment lost 6 bases, leaving 8 bases of the junction unmatched. The CDR3 sequence: CSAEGQVEYEQYF. The CDR3 DNA is TGCAGTGCCGAGGGACAGGTAGAGTACGAGCAGTACTTC.